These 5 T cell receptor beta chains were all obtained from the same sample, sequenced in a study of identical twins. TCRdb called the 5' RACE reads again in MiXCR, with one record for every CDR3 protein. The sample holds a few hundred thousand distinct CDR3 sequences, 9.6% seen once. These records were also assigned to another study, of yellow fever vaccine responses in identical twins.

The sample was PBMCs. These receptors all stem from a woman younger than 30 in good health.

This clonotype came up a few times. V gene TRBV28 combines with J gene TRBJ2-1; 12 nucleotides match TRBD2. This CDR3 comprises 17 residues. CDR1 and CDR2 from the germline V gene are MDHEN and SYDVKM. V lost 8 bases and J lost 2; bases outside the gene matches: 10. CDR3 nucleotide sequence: TGTGCCAGCGTTTGGGATAGGACTAGCGGGGCCTACAATGAGCAGTTCTTC. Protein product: CASVWDRTSGAYNEQFF.

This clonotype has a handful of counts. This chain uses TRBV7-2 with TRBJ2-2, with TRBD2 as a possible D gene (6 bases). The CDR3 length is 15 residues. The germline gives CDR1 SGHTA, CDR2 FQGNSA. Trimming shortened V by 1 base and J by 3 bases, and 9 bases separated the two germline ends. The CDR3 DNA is TGTGCCAGCAGCTTAGTCCAGCGGGACACCGGGGAGCTGTTTTTT. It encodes CASSLVQRDTGELFF. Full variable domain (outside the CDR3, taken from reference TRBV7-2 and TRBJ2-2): GAGVSQSPSNKVTEKGKDVELRCDPISGHTALYWYRQSLGQGLEFLIYFQGNSAPDKSGLPSDRFSAERTGGSVSTLTIQRTQQEDSAVYLCASSLVQRDTGELFFGEGSRLTVL.

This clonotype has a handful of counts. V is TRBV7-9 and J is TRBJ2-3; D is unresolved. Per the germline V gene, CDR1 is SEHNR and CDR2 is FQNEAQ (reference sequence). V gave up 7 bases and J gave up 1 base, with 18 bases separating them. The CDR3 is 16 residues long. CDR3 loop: CASTIWGAAGTDTQYF. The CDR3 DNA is TGTGCCAGCACCATCTGGGGTGCAGCTGGCACAGATACGCAGTATTTT.

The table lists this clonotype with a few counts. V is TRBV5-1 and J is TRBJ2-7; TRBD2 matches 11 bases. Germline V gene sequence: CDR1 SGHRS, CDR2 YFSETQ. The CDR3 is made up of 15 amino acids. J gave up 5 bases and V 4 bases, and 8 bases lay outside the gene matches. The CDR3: CASSTVAGGLNEQYF. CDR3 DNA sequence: TGCGCCAGCAGCACGGTAGCGGGGGGGCTCAACGAGCAGTACTTC.

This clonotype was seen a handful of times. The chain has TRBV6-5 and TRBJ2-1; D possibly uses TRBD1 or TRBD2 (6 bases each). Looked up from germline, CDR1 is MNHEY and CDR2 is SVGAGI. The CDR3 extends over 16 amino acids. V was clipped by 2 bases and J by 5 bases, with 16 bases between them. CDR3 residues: CASSYDWGAGDNEQFF. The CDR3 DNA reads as TGTGCCAGCAGTTACGATTGGGGGGCCGGGGACAATGAGCAGTTCTTC.